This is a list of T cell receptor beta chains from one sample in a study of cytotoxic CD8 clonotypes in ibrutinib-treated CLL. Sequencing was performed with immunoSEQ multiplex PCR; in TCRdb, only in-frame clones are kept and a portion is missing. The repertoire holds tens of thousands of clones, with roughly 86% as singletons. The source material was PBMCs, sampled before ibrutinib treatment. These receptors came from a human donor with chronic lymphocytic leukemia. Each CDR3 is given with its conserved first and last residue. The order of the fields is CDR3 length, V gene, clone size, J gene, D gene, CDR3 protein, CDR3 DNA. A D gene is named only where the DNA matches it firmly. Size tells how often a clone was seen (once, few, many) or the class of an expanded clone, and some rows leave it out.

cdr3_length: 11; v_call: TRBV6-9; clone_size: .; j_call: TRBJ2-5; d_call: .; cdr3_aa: CASNTKETQYF; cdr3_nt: TGTGCCAGCAATACGAAGGAGACCCAGTACTTC
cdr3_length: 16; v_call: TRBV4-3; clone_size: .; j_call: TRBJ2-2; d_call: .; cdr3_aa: CASSQDAGANTGELFF; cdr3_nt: TGCGCCAGCAGCCAAGATGCAGGGGCAAACACCGGGGAGCTGTTTTTT
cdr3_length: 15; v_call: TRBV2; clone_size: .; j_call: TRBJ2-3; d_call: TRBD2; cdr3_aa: CASSRLAGGADTQYF; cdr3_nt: TGTGCCAGCAGCAGACTAGCGGGAGGGGCAGATACGCAGTATTTT
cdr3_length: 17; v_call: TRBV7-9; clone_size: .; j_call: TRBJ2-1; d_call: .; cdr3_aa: CASSLAARRDRMDEQFF; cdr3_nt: TGTGCCAGCAGCTTAGCAGCACGACGAGACCGCATGGATGAGCAGTTCTTC
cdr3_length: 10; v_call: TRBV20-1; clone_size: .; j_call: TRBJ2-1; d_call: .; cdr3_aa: CSAYVNEQFF; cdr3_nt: TGCAGTGCCTACGTAAATGAGCAGTTCTTC
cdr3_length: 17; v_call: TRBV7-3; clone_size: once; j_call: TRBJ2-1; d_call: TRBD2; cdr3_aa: CASSSTAGLAPPDEQFF; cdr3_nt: TGTGCCAGCAGCTCCACCGCCGGACTAGCTCCCCCCGATGAGCAGTTCTTC
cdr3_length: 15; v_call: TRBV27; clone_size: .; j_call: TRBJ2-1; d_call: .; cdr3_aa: CASSHPRRNIDEQFF; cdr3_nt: TGTGCCAGCAGCCATCCCCGCAGGAATATCGATGAGCAGTTCTTC
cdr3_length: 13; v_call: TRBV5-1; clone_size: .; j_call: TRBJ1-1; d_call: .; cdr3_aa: CASSLEVRAEAFF; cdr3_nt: TGCGCCAGCAGCTTGGAAGTTCGGGCTGAAGCTTTCTTT
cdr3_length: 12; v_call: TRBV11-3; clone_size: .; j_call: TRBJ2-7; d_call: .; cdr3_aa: CASSWVTYEQYF; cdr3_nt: TGTGCCAGCAGCTGGGTAACCTACGAGCAGTACTTC
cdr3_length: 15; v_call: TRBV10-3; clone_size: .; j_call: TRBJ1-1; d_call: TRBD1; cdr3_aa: CAIRSGTGDSSEAFF; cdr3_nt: TGTGCCATCAGATCCGGGACAGGGGATTCGAGTGAAGCTTTCTTT
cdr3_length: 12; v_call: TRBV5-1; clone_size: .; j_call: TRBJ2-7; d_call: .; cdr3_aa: CASSLSPHEQYF; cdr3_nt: TGCGCCAGCAGCTTGTCTCCTCACGAGCAGTACTTC
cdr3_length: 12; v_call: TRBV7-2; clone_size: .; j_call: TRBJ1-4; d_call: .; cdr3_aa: CASSFNNEKLFF; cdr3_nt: TGTGCCAGCAGCTTCAATAATGAAAAACTGTTTTTT
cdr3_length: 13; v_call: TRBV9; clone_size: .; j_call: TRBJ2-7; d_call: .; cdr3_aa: CASSGLGRHEQYF; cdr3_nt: TGTGCCAGCAGCGGACTGGGACGCCACGAGCAGTACTTC
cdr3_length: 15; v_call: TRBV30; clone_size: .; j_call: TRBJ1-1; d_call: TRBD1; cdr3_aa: CAWSVGGTGGTEAFF; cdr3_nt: TGTGCCTGGAGTGTAGGTGGGACAGGGGGCACTGAAGCTTTCTTT
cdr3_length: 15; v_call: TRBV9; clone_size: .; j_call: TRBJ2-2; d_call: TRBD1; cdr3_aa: CASSLGTGWTGELFF; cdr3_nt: TGTGCCAGCAGCCTGGGGACAGGGTGGACCGGGGAGCTGTTTTTT
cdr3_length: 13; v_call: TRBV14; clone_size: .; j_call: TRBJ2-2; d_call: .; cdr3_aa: CASSPPQGGELFF; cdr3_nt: TGTGCCAGCAGCCCTCCCCAGGGCGGGGAGCTGTTTTTT
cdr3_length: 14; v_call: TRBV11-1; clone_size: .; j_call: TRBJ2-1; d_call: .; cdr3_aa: CASSPKTVNNEQFF; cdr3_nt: TGTGCCAGCAGCCCAAAAACCGTTAACAATGAGCAGTTCTTC
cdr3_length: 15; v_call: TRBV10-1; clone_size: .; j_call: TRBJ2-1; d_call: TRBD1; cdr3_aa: CASSISGGAIDEQFF; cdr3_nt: TGCGCCAGCAGCATCTCAGGGGGCGCGATCGATGAGCAGTTCTTC
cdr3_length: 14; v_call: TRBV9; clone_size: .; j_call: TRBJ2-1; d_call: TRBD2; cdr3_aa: CASRGLAGSPELFF; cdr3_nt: TGTGCCAGCAGGGGACTAGCGGGGAGTCCGGAGCTGTTCTTC
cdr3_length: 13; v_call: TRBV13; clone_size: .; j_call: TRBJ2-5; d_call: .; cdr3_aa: CASVRRGIETQYF; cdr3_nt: TGTGCCAGCGTGAGGAGAGGCATCGAGACCCAGTACTTC
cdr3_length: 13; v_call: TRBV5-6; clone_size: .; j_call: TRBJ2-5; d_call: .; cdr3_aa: CASSRLVPETQYF; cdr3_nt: TGTGCCAGCAGTCGACTAGTCCCCGAGACCCAGTACTTC
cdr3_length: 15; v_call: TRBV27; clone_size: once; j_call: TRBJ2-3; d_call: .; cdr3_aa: CASSFVTGSTDTQYF; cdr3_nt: TGTGCCAGCAGTTTTGTCACGGGAAGCACAGATACGCAGTATTTT
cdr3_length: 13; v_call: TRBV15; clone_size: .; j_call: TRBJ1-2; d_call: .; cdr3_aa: CATSRDRVSGYTF; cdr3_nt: TGTGCCACCAGCAGAGATAGGGTTAGTGGCTACACCTTC
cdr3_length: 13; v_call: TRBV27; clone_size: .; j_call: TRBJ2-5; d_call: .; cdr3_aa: CASTGQNQETQYF; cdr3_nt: TGTGCCAGCACCGGGCAGAACCAAGAGACCCAGTACTTC
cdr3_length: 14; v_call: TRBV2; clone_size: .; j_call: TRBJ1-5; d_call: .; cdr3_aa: CASSGFWGDQPQHF; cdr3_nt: TGTGCCAGCAGTGGTTTTTGGGGGGATCAGCCCCAGCATTTT
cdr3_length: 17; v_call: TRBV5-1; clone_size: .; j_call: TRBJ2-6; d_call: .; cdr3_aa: CASSPGLFDSGANVLTF; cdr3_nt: TGCGCCAGCAGCCCGGGACTGTTCGACTCTGGGGCCAACGTCCTGACTTTC
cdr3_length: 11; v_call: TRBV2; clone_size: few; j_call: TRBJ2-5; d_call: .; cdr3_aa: CASRPQETQYF; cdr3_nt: TGTGCCAGTAGGCCCCAAGAGACCCAGTACTTC
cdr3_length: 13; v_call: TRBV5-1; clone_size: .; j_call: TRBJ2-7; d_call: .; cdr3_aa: CASSSETPYEQYF; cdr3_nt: TGCGCCAGCAGCTCCGAAACTCCCTACGAGCAGTACTTC
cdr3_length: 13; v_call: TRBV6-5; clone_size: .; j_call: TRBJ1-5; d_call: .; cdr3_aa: CASSYRRGQPQHF; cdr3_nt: TGTGCCAGCAGTTACCGACGGGGGCAGCCCCAGCATTTT
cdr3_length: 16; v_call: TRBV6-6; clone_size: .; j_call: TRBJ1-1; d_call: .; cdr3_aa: CASSYGPSDGNTEAFF; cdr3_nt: TGTGCCAGCAGTTACGGACCTTCGGACGGGAACACTGAAGCTTTCTTT
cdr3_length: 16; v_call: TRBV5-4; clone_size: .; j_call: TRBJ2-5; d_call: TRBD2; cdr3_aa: CASSPDDKRDWETQYF; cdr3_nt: TGTGCCAGCAGCCCAGATGATAAGCGGGATTGGGAGACCCAGTACTTC
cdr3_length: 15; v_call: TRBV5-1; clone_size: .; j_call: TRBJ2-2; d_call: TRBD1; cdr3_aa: CASSTGQGATGELFF; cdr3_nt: TGCGCCAGCAGCACTGGACAGGGGGCCACCGGGGAGCTGTTTTTT
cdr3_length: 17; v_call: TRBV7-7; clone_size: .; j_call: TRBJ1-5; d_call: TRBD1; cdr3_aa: CASSPGQQLNSNQPQHF; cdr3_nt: TGTGCCAGCAGCCCGGGACAGCAGTTGAATAGCAATCAGCCCCAGCATTTT
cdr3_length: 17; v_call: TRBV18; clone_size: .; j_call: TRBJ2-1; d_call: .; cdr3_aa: CASSPVTTSPLGNEQFF; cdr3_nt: TGTGCCAGCTCACCGGTCACGACTAGTCCACTTGGAAATGAGCAGTTCTTC
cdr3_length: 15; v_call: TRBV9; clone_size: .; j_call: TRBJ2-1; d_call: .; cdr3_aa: CASSADRRPYNEQFF; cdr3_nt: TGTGCCAGCAGCGCCGACCGACGACCTTACAATGAGCAGTTCTTC
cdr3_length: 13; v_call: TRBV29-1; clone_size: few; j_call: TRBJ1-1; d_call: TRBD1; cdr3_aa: CSGMTGGGTEAFF; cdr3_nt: TGCAGCGGTATGACAGGGGGCGGCACTGAAGCTTTCTTT
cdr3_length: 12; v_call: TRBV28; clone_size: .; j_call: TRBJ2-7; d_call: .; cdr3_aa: CASSMGRYEQYF; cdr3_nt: TGTGCCAGCAGTATGGGGCGTTACGAGCAGTACTTC
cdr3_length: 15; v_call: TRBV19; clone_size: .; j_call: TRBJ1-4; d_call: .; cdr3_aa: CASSDQERGNEKLFF; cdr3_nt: TGTGCCAGTAGTGACCAGGAGCGGGGTAATGAAAAACTGTTTTTT
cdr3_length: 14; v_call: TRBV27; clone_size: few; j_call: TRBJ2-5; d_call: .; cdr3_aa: CASSLTSAGETQYF; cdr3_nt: TGTGCCAGCAGTTTAACGTCCGCGGGAGAGACCCAGTACTTC
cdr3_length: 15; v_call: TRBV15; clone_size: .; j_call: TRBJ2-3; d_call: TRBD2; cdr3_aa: CATSRERGSTDTQYF; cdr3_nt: TGTGCCACCAGCAGGGAGCGGGGCTCCACAGATACGCAGTATTTT